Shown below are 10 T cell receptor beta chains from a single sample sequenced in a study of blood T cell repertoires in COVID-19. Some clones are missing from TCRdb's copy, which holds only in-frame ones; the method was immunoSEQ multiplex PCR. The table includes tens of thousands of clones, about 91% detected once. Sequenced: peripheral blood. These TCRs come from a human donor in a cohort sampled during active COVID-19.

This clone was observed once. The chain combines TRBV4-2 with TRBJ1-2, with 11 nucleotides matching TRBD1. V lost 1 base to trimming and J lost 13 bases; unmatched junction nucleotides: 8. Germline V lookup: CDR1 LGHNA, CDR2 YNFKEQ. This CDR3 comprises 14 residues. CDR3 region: CASSQGARTGGGTF. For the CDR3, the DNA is TGTGCCAGCAGCCAAGGAGCCAGGACAGGGGGCGGCACCTTC.

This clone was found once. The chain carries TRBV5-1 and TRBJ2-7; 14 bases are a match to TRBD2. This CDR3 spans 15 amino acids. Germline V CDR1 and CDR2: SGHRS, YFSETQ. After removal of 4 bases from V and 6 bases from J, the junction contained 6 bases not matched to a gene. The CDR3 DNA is TGCGCCAGCAGCCCGACCGGGACTAGCGGGAGCGAGCAGTACTTC. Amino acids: CASSPTGTSGSEQYF.

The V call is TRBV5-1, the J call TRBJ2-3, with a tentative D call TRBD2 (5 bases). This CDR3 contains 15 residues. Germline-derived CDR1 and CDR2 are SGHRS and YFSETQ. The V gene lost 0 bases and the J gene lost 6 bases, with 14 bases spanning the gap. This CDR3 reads CASSLAWQPGDTQYF. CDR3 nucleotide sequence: TGCGCCAGCAGCTTGGCCTGGCAGCCGGGGGATACGCAGTATTTT.

CDR3 in amino acids: CASSGMGTLQETQYF. DNA for the CDR3: TGTGCCAGCAGTGGAATGGGGACACTCCAAGAGACCCAGTACTTC. V gene TRBV2 combines with J gene TRBJ2-5; a weak D match, TRBD1 (6 bases). The V gene lost 4 bases and the J gene lost 1 base, with 13 bases spanning the gap. The CDR3 extends over 15 amino acids. The V gene's germline CDR1 is SNHLY and CDR2 FYNNEI.

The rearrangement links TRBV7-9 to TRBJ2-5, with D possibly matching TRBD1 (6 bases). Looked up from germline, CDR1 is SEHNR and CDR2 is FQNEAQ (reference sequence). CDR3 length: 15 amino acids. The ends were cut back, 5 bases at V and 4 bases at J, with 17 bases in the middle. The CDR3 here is CASSLRQAARETQYF. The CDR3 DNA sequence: TGTGCCAGCAGCCTTAGACAGGCCGCCAGAGAGACCCAGTACTTC.

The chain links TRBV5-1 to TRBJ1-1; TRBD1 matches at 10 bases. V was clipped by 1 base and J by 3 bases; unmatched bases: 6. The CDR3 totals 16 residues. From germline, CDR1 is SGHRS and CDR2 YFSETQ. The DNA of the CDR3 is TGCGCCAGCAGCTTGCCCCTCGGACAGGGGGACACTGAAGCTTTCTTT. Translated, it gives CASSLPLGQGDTEAFF.

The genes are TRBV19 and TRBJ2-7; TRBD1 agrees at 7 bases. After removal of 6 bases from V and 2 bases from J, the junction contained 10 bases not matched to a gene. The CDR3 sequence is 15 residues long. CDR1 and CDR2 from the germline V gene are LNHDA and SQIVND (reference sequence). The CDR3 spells CASSPIGDRAYEQYF. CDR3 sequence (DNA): TGTGCCAGTAGCCCCATCGGGGACAGAGCCTACGAGCAGTACTTC.

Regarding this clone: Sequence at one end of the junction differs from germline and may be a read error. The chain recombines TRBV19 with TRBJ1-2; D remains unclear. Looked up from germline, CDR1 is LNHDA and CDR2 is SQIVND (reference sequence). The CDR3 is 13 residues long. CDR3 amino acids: CASSPLRGYGYTF. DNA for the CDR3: TGTGCAAGTAGCCCTCTGCGGGGCTATGGCTACACCTTC.

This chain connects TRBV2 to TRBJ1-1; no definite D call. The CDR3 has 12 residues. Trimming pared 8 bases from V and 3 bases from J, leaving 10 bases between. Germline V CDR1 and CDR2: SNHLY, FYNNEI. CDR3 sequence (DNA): TGTGCCAGCGGCGGAGATCACACTGAAGCTTTCTTT. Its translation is CASGGDHTEAFF.

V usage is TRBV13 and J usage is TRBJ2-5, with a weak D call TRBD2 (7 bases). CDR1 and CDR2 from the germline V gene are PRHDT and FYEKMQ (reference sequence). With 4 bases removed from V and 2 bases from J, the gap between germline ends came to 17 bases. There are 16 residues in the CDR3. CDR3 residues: CASSWGQRGKQETQYF. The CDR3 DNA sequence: TGTGCCAGCAGCTGGGGGCAGCGGGGAAAACAAGAGACCCAGTACTTC.